This T cell receptor beta chain was recovered during a study of liver allograft versus peripheral blood T cells. Study at large: Repertoires from peripheral blood of liver transplant recipients were compared with those inside their transplanted livers.

The CDR3 has 11 residues. Germline CDR1 reads MNHEY; CDR2 reads SVGAGI. The V gene lost 6 bases and the J gene lost 5 bases, with 7 bases spanning the gap. TCRdb reprocessed the reads via MiXCR and lists one record per CDR3 protein. The sample lists approximately 9,000 distinct CDR3 sequences; roughly a fifth were seen once. This clonotype turned up a few times. The sequence was collected from a human patient who had a liver transplant. The T cells may partly be graft donor cells. The chain is built from TRBV6-5 and TRBJ2-5, with a tentative D call TRBD2 (5 bases). DNA of the CDR3: TGTGCCAGCAGGTCGGGGGAGACCCAGTACTTC. Its protein product is CASRSGETQYF.